This T cell receptor (beta chain) was sequenced for a study of glioma-infiltrating T cells. About the study: Samples included WHO grade II oligodendrogliomas or astrocytomas and initial-diagnosis grade IV glioblastomas. Presurgical dexamethasone in glioma patients lasted six or fewer days. Points from the study as a whole: Non-neoplastic patients had below-expected tissue-blood divergence, while all gliomas exceeded expectation.

On this clonotype itself: Its antigen is unidentified. This sequence may be a read error, since a much larger clone differs from it by one base.

The CDR3 totals 15 residues. Germline V gene lookup returns CDR1 SEHNR and CDR2 FQNEAQ (reference sequence). Amplification of TCR alpha and beta CDR3 regions from RNA used iRepertoire nested multiplex PCR. MiXCR, applied by TCRdb to the multiplex PCR reads, yields one record per CDR3 protein. The table lists more than 300,000 distinct CDR3 sequences, 41% of them singletons, with about 12% in the top ten. This clonotype was sampled from a human donor with low-grade glioma or glioblastoma, undergoing nonglioma brain surgery, or in good health (not recorded which). Sequenced: glioma tissue, nonneoplastic brain tissue, or PBMCs (not recorded which). This chain links TRBV7-9 with TRBJ2-7, with 8 bases matching TRBD2. The CDR3 is CASSDREGGPYGQYF. CDR3 sequence (DNA): TGTGCCAGCAGCGACCGGGAGGGTGGCCCCTACGGGCAGTACTTC.